A selection of T cell receptor beta chains follows, all from one sample in a study of blood T cells in healthy people across ages. A single record per CDR3 protein comes from TCRdb applying MiXCR to the 5' RACE reads. Here the sample spans about 930,000 distinct CDR3 sequences, 25% to 35% being singletons. This same sample was also part of a study on T cells of mothers and their children.

Sequenced material: blood. Receptors were obtained from a woman in her thirties or forties in good health. Both conserved end residues are part of each CDR3. D genes are given only for firm matches. Some rows mark clone size as missing; the rest say once, few, many or name a class of expanded clone.

TRBJ2-1 | TRBV4-2 | TRBD2 | - | CASSQSTSIEQFF | TGTGCCAGCAGCCAATCGACTAGCATTGAGCAGTTCTTC
TRBJ2-1 | TRBV4-1 | - | few | CASSQEGRAPYNEQFF | TGCGCCAGCAGCCAAGAGGGCAGGGCACCATACAATGAGCAGTTCTTC
TRBJ1-1 | TRBV20-1 | - | - | CSARDTSTEAFF | TGCAGTGCTAGAGATACTTCCACTGAAGCTTTCTTT
TRBJ1-5 | TRBV12-3/TRBV12-4 | - | many | CASSLSVRPRGNQPQHF | TGTGCCAGCAGTTTGAGCGTCAGGCCTCGGGGCAATCAGCCCCAGCATTTT
TRBJ2-3 | TRBV24-1 | TRBD2 | - | CATSEGTSWDTQYF | TGTGCCACCAGTGAGGGGACTAGCTGGGATACGCAGTATTTT
TRBJ2-7 | TRBV12-3/TRBV12-4 | - | many | CASSLWQGKNEQYF | TGTGCCAGCAGTTTATGGCAGGGAAAGAACGAGCAGTACTTC
TRBJ1-1 | TRBV29-1 | TRBD1 | - | CRGQATNTEAFF | TGCAGGGGACAGGCTACGAACACTGAAGCTTTCTTT
TRBJ2-5 | TRBV5-1 | - | few | CASTRGAGETQYF | TGCGCCAGCACCCGGGGCGCAGGGGAGACCCAGTACTTC
TRBJ2-1 | TRBV20-1 | - | few | CSAIQSNYNEQFF | TGCAGTGCTATCCAGAGTAACTACAATGAGCAGTTCTTC
TRBJ2-7 | TRBV30 | - | few | CAWESPGGRHSYEQYF | TGTGCCTGGGAGAGTCCGGGGGGCCGACACTCCTACGAGCAGTACTTC
TRBJ2-7 | TRBV2 | - | many | CASRGYYEQYF | TGTGCCAGCAGAGGCTACTACGAGCAGTACTTC
TRBJ1-1 | TRBV19 | TRBD1 | once | CASKQGQTMNTEAFF | TGTGCCAGTAAACAGGGGCAGACCATGAACACTGAAGCTTTCTTT
TRBJ2-5 | TRBV2 | - | - | CASSEMTTGTQYF | TGTGCCAGCAGTGAAATGACTACGGGGACCCAGTACTTC
TRBJ2-7 | TRBV2 | - | few | CASRWQGGSYEQYF | TGTGCCAGCCGTTGGCAGGGTGGTTCCTACGAGCAGTACTTC
TRBJ1-5 | TRBV7-8 | - | few | CASSLYLLNSNQPQHF | TGTGCCAGCAGCTTATACCTATTAAATAGCAATCAGCCCCAGCATTTT
TRBJ2-7 | TRBV29-1 | - | - | CSVVTGFYEQYF | TGCAGCGTCGTGACAGGTTTCTACGAGCAGTACTTC
TRBJ2-1 | TRBV27 | TRBD2 | many | CASSLRAGGFHEQFF | TGTGCCAGCAGTTTAAGAGCGGGGGGGTTCCATGAGCAGTTCTTC
TRBJ1-2 | TRBV7-3 | TRBD1 | - | CASSPGTGHGYTF | TGTGCCAGCAGTCCGGGGACAGGGCATGGCTACACCTTC
TRBJ1-4 | TRBV10-3 | - | few | CAISDRAEKLFF | TGTGCCATCAGTGACAGGGCCGAAAAACTGTTTTTT
TRBJ2-5 | TRBV25-1 | - | - | CASSEIIGWETQYF | TGTGCCAGCAGTGAAATAATAGGTTGGGAGACCCAGTACTTC
TRBJ2-6 | TRBV7-7 | TRBD1 | many | CASSPLTGAGANVLTF | TGTGCTAGCAGCCCGTTGACAGGGGCTGGGGCCAACGTCCTGACTTTC
TRBJ2-1 | TRBV24-1 | TRBD1 | many | CATSDPTGGGHYNEQFF | TGTGCCACCAGTGACCCGACAGGGGGAGGACATTACAATGAGCAGTTCTTC
TRBJ2-1 | TRBV4-1 | TRBD2 | few | CASSQDGRGGPDEQFF | TGCGCCAGCAGCCAAGACGGGCGGGGGGGCCCGGATGAGCAGTTCTTC
TRBJ2-5 | TRBV3-1 | TRBD2 | - | CASSQDPDLAEETQYF | TGTGCCAGCAGCCAAGACCCTGATCTAGCGGAAGAGACCCAGTACTTC
TRBJ2-2 | TRBV7-7 | - | many | CASGGAGNTGELFF | TGTGCTAGTGGAGGGGCCGGGAACACCGGGGAGCTGTTTTTT
TRBJ2-4 | TRBV3-1 | - | many | CASSQNRVAKNIQYF | TGTGCCAGCAGCCAAAACAGGGTTGCCAAAAACATTCAGTACTTC
TRBJ2-1 | TRBV15 | - | - | CATSKGQRGIYNEQFF | TGTGCCACCAGCAAGGGTCAGAGGGGTATCTACAATGAGCAGTTCTTC
TRBJ1-4 | TRBV27 | TRBD1 | many | CASSSTGGNEKLFF | TGTGCCAGCAGTTCGACAGGGGGTAATGAAAAACTGTTTTTT
TRBJ2-3 | TRBV5-6 | TRBD1 | few | CASSSARRGYLTDTQYF | TGTGCCAGCAGCTCCGCTCGCAGGGGGTATCTCACAGATACGCAGTATTTT
TRBJ1-2 | TRBV29-1 | TRBD1 | many | CSASPGTGINYGYTF | TGCAGCGCCTCTCCAGGGACAGGAATCAACTATGGCTACACCTTC
TRBJ2-7 | TRBV30 | - | - | CAWGQPYEQYF | TGTGCCTGGGGACAGCCCTACGAGCAGTACTTC
TRBJ2-3 | TRBV5-1 | - | many | CASSSVGTDTQYF | TGCGCCAGCAGTTCAGTGGGCACAGATACGCAGTATTTT
TRBJ2-1 | TRBV2 | TRBD2 | - | CASRGGSGRHEQFF | TGTGCCAGCAGAGGAGGTAGCGGGAGACATGAGCAGTTCTTC
TRBJ2-4 | TRBV7-2 | - | many | CASSLMLVAKNIQYF | TGTGCCAGCAGCTTGATGTTAGTAGCCAAAAACATTCAGTACTTC
TRBJ2-5 | TRBV4-3 | - | many | CASSQSRTGGEQYF | TGCGCCAGCAGCCAATCCAGGACCGGTGGGGAGCAGTACTTC
TRBJ2-1 | TRBV7-8 | - | many | CASSPTGYGEQFF | TGTGCCAGCAGTCCTACAGGGTACGGTGAGCAGTTCTTC
TRBJ1-2 | TRBV6-5 | TRBD1 | - | CASSQVSTGHYGYTF | TGTGCCAGCAGCCAAGTATCGACAGGGCACTATGGCTACACCTTC
TRBJ2-5 | TRBV12-3/TRBV12-4 | TRBD2 | - | CASSWAGGRETQYF | TGTGCCAGCAGTTGGGCGGGGGGTAGGGAGACCCAGTACTTC
TRBJ2-5 | TRBV28 | TRBD1 | many | CASSSPHRGLRQETQYF | TGTGCCAGCAGTTCCCCCCACAGGGGGTTGAGGCAAGAGACCCAGTACTTC
TRBJ2-7 | TRBV30 | TRBD1 | - | CASQGAVGHEQYF | TGTGCCTCACAGGGGGCGGTGGGCCACGAGCAGTACTTC
TRBJ2-5 | TRBV27 | TRBD1 | many | CASSGRQGQETQYF | TGTGCCAGCAGTGGCCGACAGGGACAAGAGACCCAGTACTTC
TRBJ1-6 | TRBV4-3 | - | - | CASSQGLGRGMGNSPLHF | TGCGCCAGCAGCCAAGGACTCGGCAGGGGAATGGGAAATTCACCCCTCCACTTT
TRBJ2-3 | TRBV15 | - | - | CATSRDVNGGTDTQYF | TGTGCCACCAGCAGAGATGTGAATGGGGGCACAGATACGCAGTATTTT
TRBJ2-7 | TRBV13 | - | few | CASSLVLHAEQYF | TGTGCCAGCAGCTTAGTCTTACATGCCGAGCAGTACTTC
TRBJ2-1 | TRBV4-2 | - | few | CASSQVPPPNEQFF | TGTGCCAGCAGCCAAGTCCCCCCCCCCAATGAGCAGTTCTTC
TRBJ2-3 | TRBV18 | TRBD1 | - | CASSSSSPGQGGDTQYF | TGTGCCAGCTCATCATCGTCTCCGGGACAGGGGGGAGATACGCAGTATTTT
TRBJ2-6 | TRBV12-3/TRBV12-4 | TRBD1 | many | CASRPPTGWSGANVLTF | TGTGCCAGCAGACCACCGACAGGGTGGTCTGGGGCCAACGTCCTGACTTTC
TRBJ2-5 | TRBV27 | - | few | CASSLSQGQTQYF | TGTGCCAGCAGTTTATCCCAGGGTCAGACCCAGTACTTC
TRBJ2-5 | TRBV7-9 | - | - | CASSLGRRREGTQYF | TGTGCCAGCAGCTTAGGACGCCGCAGGGAAGGGACCCAGTACTTC
TRBJ2-1 | TRBV2 | TRBD1 | few | CASMDRVAYNEQFF | TGTGCCAGTATGGACAGGGTCGCCTACAATGAGCAGTTCTTC
TRBJ2-7 | TRBV5-1 | - | - | CASSPRDTEVSYEQYF | TGCGCCAGCAGCCCTCGGGACACTGAAGTTTCCTACGAGCAGTACTTC
TRBJ2-1 | TRBV25-1 | - | many | CASGPRVQGNEQFF | TGTGCCAGCGGCCCCCGGGTCCAGGGCAATGAGCAGTTCTTC
TRBJ2-6 | TRBV7-2 | TRBD2 | - | CASRTGGGANVLTF | TGTGCCAGCAGGACGGGAGGTGGGGCCAACGTCCTGACTTTC